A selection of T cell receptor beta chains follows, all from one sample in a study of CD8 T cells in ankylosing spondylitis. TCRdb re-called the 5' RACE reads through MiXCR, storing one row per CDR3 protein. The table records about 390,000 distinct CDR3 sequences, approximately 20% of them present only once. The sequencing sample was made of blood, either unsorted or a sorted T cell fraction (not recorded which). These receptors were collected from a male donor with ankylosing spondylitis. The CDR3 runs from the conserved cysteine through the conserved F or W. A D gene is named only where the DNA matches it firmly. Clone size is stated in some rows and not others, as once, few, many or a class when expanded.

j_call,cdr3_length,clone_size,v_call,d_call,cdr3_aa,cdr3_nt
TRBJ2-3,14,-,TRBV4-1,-,CASRRESGTDTQYF,TGCGCCAGCAGGCGCGAGTCGGGCACAGATACGCAGTATTTT
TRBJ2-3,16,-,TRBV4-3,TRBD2,CASSQGRGVFTDTQYF,TGCGCCAGCAGCCAAGGGCGGGGGGTGTTCACAGATACGCAGTATTTT
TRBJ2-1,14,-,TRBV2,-,CASSPIGSLNEQFF,TGTGCCAGCAGCCCGATAGGGAGCCTCAATGAGCAGTTCTTC
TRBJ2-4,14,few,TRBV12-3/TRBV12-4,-,CASSPLLAKNIQYF,TGTGCCAGCAGCCCCCTTTTAGCCAAAAACATTCAGTACTTC
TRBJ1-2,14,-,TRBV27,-,CASSPLEDGYGYTF,TGTGCCAGCAGTCCCCTCGAAGACGGGTATGGCTACACCTTC
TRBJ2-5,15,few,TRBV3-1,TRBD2,CASSQTGGGQETQYF,TGTGCCAGCAGCCAAACGGGCGGGGGCCAAGAGACCCAGTACTTC
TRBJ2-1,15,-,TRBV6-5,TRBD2,CASSYGLAGNNEQFF,TGTGCCAGCAGTTACGGTCTAGCGGGAAACAATGAGCAGTTCTTC
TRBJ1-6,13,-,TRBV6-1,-,CASRSKGNSPLHF,TGTGCCAGCAGATCGAAGGGAAATTCACCCCTCCACTTT
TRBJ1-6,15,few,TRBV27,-,CASSFSPGDNSPLHF,TGTGCCAGCAGTTTTTCCCCAGGGGACAATTCACCCCTCCACTTT
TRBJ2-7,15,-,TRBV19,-,CASSIGPGAQGEQYF,TGTGCCAGTAGTATAGGTCCGGGGGCGCAAGGGGAGCAGTACTTC
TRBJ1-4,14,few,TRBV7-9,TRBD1,CASSTRGTNEKLFF,TGTGCCAGCAGCACCAGGGGGACTAATGAAAAACTGTTTTTT
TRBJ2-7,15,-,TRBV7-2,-,CASSLTDRNLHEQYF,TGTGCCAGCAGCTTAACAGACAGGAATCTCCACGAGCAGTACTTC
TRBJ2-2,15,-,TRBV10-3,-,CAISVGSGNTGELFF,TGTGCCATCAGTGTGGGCAGCGGGAACACCGGGGAGCTGTTTTTT
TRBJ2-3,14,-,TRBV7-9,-,CASSSAVGRDTQYF,TGTGCCAGCAGCTCAGCGGTAGGGAGGGATACGCAGTATTTT
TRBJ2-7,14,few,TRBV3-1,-,CASSQDHYSYEQYF,TGTGCCAGCAGCCAAGATCACTACTCCTACGAGCAGTACTTC
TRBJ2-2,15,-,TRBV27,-,CASSFRTARTGELFF,TGTGCCAGCAGTTTTAGAACAGCACGCACCGGGGAGCTGTTTTTT
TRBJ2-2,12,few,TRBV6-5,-,CASRPWSGELFF,TGTGCCAGCCGCCCTTGGTCCGGGGAGCTGTTTTTT
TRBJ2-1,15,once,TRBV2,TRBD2,CASSVERGAYNEQFF,TGTGCCAGCAGTGTCGAGCGGGGGGCCTACAATGAGCAGTTCTTC
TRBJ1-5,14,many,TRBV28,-,CASTVPGGNQPQHF,TGTGCCAGCACCGTACCCGGAGGGAATCAGCCCCAGCATTTT
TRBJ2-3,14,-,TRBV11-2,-,CASSLTVGTDTQYF,TGTGCCAGCAGCTTGACAGTCGGAACAGATACGCAGTATTTT
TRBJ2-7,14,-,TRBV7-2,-,CASRTQTGSYEQYF,TGTGCCAGCAGGACCCAAACAGGCTCCTACGAGCAGTACTTC
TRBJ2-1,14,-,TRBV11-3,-,CASSAVRTRNEQFF,TGTGCCAGCAGCGCAGTCAGGACACGCAATGAGCAGTTCTTC
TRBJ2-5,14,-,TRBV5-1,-,CASSFRLRGETQYF,TGCGCCAGCAGCTTCCGACTAAGGGGAGAGACCCAGTACTTC
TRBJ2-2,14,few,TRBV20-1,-,CSARGVTNTGELFF,TGCAGTGCTAGGGGGGTTACGAACACCGGGGAGCTGTTTTTT
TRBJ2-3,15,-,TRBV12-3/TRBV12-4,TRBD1,CASSLGTGEADTQYF,TGTGCCAGCAGTTTGGGGACAGGGGAGGCAGATACGCAGTATTTT
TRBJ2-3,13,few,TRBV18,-,CASSLGQSDTQYF,TGTGCCAGCTCACTTGGACAGTCCGATACGCAGTATTTT
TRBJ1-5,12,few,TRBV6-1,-,CASGPQTSPQHF,TGTGCCAGCGGCCCCCAGACGTCACCCCAGCATTTT
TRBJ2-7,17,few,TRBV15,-,CATSREKPGDVSYEQYF,TGTGCCACCAGCAGAGAGAAACCTGGGGACGTCTCCTACGAGCAGTACTTC
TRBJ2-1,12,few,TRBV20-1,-,CSAERAYNEQFF,TGCAGTGCGGAGCGGGCCTACAATGAGCAGTTCTTC
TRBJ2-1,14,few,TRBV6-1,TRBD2,CASRPGRAYNEQFF,TGTGCCAGCCGTCCAGGGAGGGCCTACAATGAGCAGTTCTTC
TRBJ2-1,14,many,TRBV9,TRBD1,CASSRDRGRLEQFF,TGTGCCAGCAGCCGGGACAGGGGGCGACTCGAGCAGTTCTTC
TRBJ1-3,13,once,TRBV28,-,CASREGFGNTIYF,TGTGCCAGCAGAGAGGGTTTTGGAAACACCATATATTTT
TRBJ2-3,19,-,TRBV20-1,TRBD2,CSARDLRTSGSGLSDTQYF,TGCAGTGCTAGAGATCTCAGGACTAGCGGGAGCGGGTTATCAGATACGCAGTATTTT
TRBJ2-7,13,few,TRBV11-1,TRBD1,CASSLTGNYEQYF,TGTGCCAGCAGCCTGACAGGGAACTACGAGCAGTACTTC
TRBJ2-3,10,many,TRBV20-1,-,CSGGTDTQYF,TGCAGTGGGGGCACAGATACGCAGTATTTT
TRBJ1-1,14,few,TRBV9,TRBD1,CASSVEGAAGEAFF,TGTGCCAGCAGCGTAGAGGGGGCAGCGGGTGAAGCTTTCTTT
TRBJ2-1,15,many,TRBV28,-,CASSLEGSRNNEQFF,TGTGCCAGCAGCCTAGAAGGGAGCAGAAACAATGAGCAGTTCTTC
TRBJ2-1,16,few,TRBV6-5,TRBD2,CASSYSMASGSDEQFF,TGTGCCAGCAGTTACTCGATGGCTAGCGGGAGTGATGAGCAGTTCTTC
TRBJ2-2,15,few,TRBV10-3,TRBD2,CAIRAREGTTGELFF,TGTGCCATCCGGGCGAGGGAGGGCACCACCGGGGAGCTGTTTTTT
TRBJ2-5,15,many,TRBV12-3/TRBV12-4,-,CASSQLPHRGETQYF,TGTGCCAGCAGCCAATTACCACACCGAGGGGAGACCCAGTACTTC
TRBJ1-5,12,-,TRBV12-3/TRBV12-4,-,CASTAPGQPQHF,TGTGCCAGCACCGCTCCAGGTCAGCCCCAGCATTTT
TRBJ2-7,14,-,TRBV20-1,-,CSAIAPTSPNEQYF,TGCAGTGCTATCGCCCCGACTAGTCCCAACGAGCAGTACTTC
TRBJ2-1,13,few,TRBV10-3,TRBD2,CAIHDGTSNEQFF,TGTGCCATCCACGATGGGACTAGCAATGAGCAGTTCTTC
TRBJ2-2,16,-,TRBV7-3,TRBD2,CASSLNSGGYTGELFF,TGTGCCAGCAGCTTAAATAGCGGGGGGTACACCGGGGAGCTGTTTTTT
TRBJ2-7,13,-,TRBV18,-,CASSPGVLREQYF,TGTGCCAGCTCTCCGGGGGTCTTGAGGGAGCAGTACTTC
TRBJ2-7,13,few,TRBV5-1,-,CASSRSGSYEQYF,TGCGCCAGCAGTCGCTCCGGTTCCTACGAGCAGTACTTC
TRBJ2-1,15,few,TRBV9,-,CASSASPTGIYEQFF,TGTGCCAGCAGCGCATCCCCCACAGGTATCTATGAGCAGTTCTTC
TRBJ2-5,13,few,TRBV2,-,CASRSGSTETQYF,TGTGCCAGCAGGTCAGGGTCTACAGAGACCCAGTACTTC
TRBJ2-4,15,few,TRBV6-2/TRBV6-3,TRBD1,CASSLSGTGRDIQYF,TGTGCCAGCAGTCTAAGTGGGACAGGGAGGGACATTCAGTACTTC
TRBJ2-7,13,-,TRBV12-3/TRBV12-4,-,CASSLTGTYEQYF,TGTGCCAGCAGTTTAACAGGTACCTACGAGCAGTACTTC